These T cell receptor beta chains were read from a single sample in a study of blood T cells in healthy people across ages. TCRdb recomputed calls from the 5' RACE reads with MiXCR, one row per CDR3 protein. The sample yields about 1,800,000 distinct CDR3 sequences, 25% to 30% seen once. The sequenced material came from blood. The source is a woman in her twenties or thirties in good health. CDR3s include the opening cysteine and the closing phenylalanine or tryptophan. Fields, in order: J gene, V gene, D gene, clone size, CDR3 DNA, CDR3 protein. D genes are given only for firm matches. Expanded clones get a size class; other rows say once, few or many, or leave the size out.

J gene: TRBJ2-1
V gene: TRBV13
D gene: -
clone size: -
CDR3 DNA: TGTGCCAGCAGCGGGGACGGGACGGATGAGCAGTTCTTC
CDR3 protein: CASSGDGTDEQFF

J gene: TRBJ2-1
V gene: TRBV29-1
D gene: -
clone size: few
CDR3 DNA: TGCAGCGTTAAAAGGGGGGGCTACAATGAGCAGTTCTTC
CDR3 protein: CSVKRGGYNEQFF

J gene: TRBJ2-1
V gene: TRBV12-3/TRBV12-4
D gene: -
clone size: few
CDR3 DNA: TGTGCCAGCAGAAGAAGCGACCTCAATGAGCAGTTCTTC
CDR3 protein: CASRRSDLNEQFF

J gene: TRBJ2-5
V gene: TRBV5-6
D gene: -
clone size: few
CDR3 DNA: TGTGCCAGCAGCTTGCCCACTGACTCGATCCGGGAGACCCAGTACTTC
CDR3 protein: CASSLPTDSIRETQYF

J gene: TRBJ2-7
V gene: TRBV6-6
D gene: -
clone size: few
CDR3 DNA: TGTGCCAGCAGATCCGGGACGGCTTCCTACGAGCAGTACTTC
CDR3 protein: CASRSGTASYEQYF

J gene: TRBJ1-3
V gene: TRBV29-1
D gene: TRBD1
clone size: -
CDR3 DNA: TGCAGCGTGGGACAGGGTGGCGGAAACACCATATATTTT
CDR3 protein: CSVGQGGGNTIYF

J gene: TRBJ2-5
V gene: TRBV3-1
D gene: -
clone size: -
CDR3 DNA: TGTGCCAGCAGCCACAGAGGAGGCAGCCTCCAAGAGACCCAGTACTTC
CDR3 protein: CASSHRGGSLQETQYF

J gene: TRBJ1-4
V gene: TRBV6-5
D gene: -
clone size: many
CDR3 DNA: TGTGCCAGCAGCGCCGTGAGGACAGCAACTAATGAAAAACTGTTTTTT
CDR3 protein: CASSAVRTATNEKLFF

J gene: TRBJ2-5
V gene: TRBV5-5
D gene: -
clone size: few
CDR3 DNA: TGTGCCAGCAGCCGCGGGACAGCAAAAGAGACCCAGTACTTC
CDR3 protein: CASSRGTAKETQYF

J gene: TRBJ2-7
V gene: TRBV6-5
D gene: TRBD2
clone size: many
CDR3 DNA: TGTGCCAGCAGTTTCGGGGAGGGCTCCTACGAGCAGTACTTC
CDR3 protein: CASSFGEGSYEQYF

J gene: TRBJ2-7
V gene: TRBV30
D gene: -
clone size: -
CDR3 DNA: TGTGCCTGGAGTGGAGGTCTTCGGGTCGAGCAGTACTTC
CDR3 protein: CAWSGGLRVEQYF

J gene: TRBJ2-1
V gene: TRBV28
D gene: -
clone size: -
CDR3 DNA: TGTGCCAGCATTTCTAGCGCTAGCTCCTACAATGAGCAGTTCTTC
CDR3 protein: CASISSASSYNEQFF

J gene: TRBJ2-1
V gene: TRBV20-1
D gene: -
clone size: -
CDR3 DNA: TGCAGTGCTAGGTCTGGGGGAGACTACAATGAGCAGTTCTTC
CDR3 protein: CSARSGGDYNEQFF

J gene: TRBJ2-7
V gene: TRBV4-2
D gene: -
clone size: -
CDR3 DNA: TGTGCCAACAGCCACACGAGGGGGAACGAGCAGTACTTC
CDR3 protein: CANSHTRGNEQYF

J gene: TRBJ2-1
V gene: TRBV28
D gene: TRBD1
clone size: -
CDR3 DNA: TGTGCCAGCAGTACACCCGGGACAGGGGTGAGGAATGAGCAGTTCTTC
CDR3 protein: CASSTPGTGVRNEQFF

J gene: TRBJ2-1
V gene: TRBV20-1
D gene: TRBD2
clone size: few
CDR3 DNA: TGCAGTGCTAGAGAGGCGGACCCGCGGGGGTCCTACAATGAGCAGTTCTTC
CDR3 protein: CSAREADPRGSYNEQFF

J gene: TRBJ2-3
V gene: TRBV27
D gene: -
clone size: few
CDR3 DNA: TGTGCCAGCAGTTCCCCCCTGCGGAGTCCAGCTAGCACAGATACGCAGTATTTT
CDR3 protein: CASSSPLRSPASTDTQYF

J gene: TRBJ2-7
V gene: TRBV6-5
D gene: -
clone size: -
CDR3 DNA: TGTGCCAGCAAACCAGGGGAATCCTACGAGCAGTACTTC
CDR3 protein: CASKPGESYEQYF

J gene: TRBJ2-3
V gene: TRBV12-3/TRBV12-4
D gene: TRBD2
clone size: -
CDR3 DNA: TGTGCCAGCAGGTCTAGCGGGGGGAGCACAGATATGCAGTATTTT
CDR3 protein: CASRSSGGSTDMQYF

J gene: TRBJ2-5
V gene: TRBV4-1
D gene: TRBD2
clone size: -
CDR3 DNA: TGCGCCAGCAGCCCCCGGCCGGGACTAGGTCCCCTCCGAGAGACCCAGTACTTC
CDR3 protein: CASSPRPGLGPLRETQYF

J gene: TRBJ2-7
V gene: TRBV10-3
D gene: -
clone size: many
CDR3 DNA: TGTGCCATCAGTGAGTTCCTAGAGGCAGGCGAGCAGTACTTC
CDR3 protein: CAISEFLEAGEQYF

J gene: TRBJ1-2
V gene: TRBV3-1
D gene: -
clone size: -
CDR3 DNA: TGTGCCAGCAGCCATGCCGACAGAGACTATGGCTACACCTTC
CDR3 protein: CASSHADRDYGYTF

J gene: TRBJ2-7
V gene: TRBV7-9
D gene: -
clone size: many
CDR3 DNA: TGTGCCAGCAGCTCCCAAGACAGCACCTACGAGCAGTACTTC
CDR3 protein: CASSSQDSTYEQYF

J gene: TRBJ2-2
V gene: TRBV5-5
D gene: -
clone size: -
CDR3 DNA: TGTGCCAGCAGCTCGGAGGAAGCGAACACCGGGGAGCTGTTTTTT
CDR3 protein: CASSSEEANTGELFF

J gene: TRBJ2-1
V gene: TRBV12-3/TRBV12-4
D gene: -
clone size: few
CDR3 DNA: TGTGCCACCCACTCCCAGAATGAGCAGTTCTTC
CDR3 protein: CATHSQNEQFF

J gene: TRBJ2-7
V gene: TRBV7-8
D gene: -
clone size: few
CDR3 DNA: TGTGCCAGCAGCTTAGCGCGTCCCGATGAGCAGTACTTC
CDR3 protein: CASSLARPDEQYF